The subject of this entry is one TCR beta chain. The antigen remains undetermined. These data belong to a study of CD8+ T cells in alopecia areata. The overall study: A regimen of oral tofacitinib, 5 to 10 mg twice daily, was given to treated patients.

CD4+ and CD8+ T cells were sorted from PBMCs stained for CD3, CD4 and CD8. cDNA reverse transcribed from extracted RNA served as the sequencing template. The data were produced by immunoSEQ multiplex PCR, yet TCRdb's version contains in-frame clones alone and is incomplete. The repertoire holds about 150,000 clones, with 85% to 90% as singletons. Study results and limitations: When scalp samples are sequenced, resident alphabeta T cells of normal skin are also captured.

In germline, CDR1 is MGHRA, CDR2 YSYEKL. The CDR3 extends over 14 amino acids. V lost 1 base, J lost 0 bases, and 7 bases lay in between. This chain links TRBV4-1 with TRBJ2-7; no clear D gene. The receptor was isolated from a human donor with alopecia areata. The sample consisted of CD8+ T cells sorted from blood, taken at week 0. This CDR3 reads CASSQARSSYEQYF. The DNA for the CDR3 is TGCGCCAGCAGCCAAGCAAGGAGCTCCTACGAGCAGTACTTC.